The 17 T cell receptor beta chains reported below all come from one sample, sequenced in a study of T cells in Graves' hyperthyroidism and ophthalmopathy. Template material for amplifying TCR beta CDR3 regions consisted of RNA transcripts. First-round RT-PCR with HTBI primers amplified the TCR CDR3 region. MiXCR, applied by TCRdb to the multiplex PCR reads, yields one record per CDR3 protein. The table has roughly 200,000 distinct CDR3 sequences, roughly a sixth seen once. The material sequenced was blood. The receptors come from a woman between 50 and 59 years old with Graves' hyperthyroidism.

This clonotype came up many times. The CDR3 here is CASSSPGLTETQYF. CDR3 sequence (DNA): TGTGCCAGCAGTTCCCCGGGGCTAACGGAGACCCAGTACTTC. The chain is built from TRBV12-3 or TRBV12-4 and TRBJ2-5; tentatively, D is TRBD1 or TRBD2 (5 bases each). The CDR3 sequence is 14 residues long. The germline V and J ends were trimmed by 4 bases and 5 bases, with 14 bases remaining between them.

V and J are TRBV4-2 and TRBJ2-1; TRBD2 matches at 10 bases. The germline V gene has CDR1 LGHNA and CDR2 YNFKEQ. The CDR3 loop spans 18 amino acids. V was clipped by 4 bases and J by 4 bases; unmatched bases: 13. The CDR3 nucleotides are TGTGCCAGCAGCCCCGACCAGACTAGCGGGCGCTTATACAATGAGCAGTTCTTC. Translation gives CASSPDQTSGRLYNEQFF.

In its sample, this clonotype was seen many times. The chain is built from TRBV7-9 and TRBJ2-7; 9 bases agree with TRBD1. The CDR3 has 15 residues. Germline assignment: CDR1 SEHNR and CDR2 FQNEAQ (reference sequence). After removal of 5 bases from V and 4 bases from J, the junction contained 9 bases not matched to a gene. CDR3 in amino acids: CASSTSDRGGYEQYF. The CDR3 DNA is TGTGCCAGCAGCACCTCGGACAGGGGTGGGTACGAGCAGTACTTC.

At least ten counts were recorded for this clonotype. The gene calls are TRBV5-1 and TRBJ2-7; D is ambiguous. CDR1 and CDR2 from the germline V gene are SGHRS and YFSETQ. V was trimmed by 5 bases and J by 2 bases, leaving 11 bases between them. The CDR3 loop spans 13 amino acids. The CDR3 bases are TGCGCCAGCAGTGTTGATTTGGCCTACGAGCAGTACTTC. Protein product: CASSVDLAYEQYF. Together with reference TRBV5-1 and TRBJ2-7, the CDR3 gives the full variable domain: KAGVTQTPRYLIKTRGQQVTLSCSPISGHRSVSWYQQTPGQGLQFLFEYFSETQRNKGNFPGRFSGRQFSNSRSEMNVSTLELGDSALYLCASSVDLAYEQYFGPGTRLTVT.

This chain joins TRBV9 and TRBJ2-7; tentative D call: TRBD2 (5 bases). The CDR3 is 16 residues long. Looked up from germline, CDR1 is SGDLS and CDR2 is YYNGEE. Trimming cost V 0 bases and J 5 bases, with 18 bases left between them. The CDR3 loop is CASSVATGSDWDEQYF. DNA of the CDR3: TGTGCCAGCAGCGTAGCCACGGGATCAGACTGGGACGAGCAGTACTTC.

This clonotype was seen at least ten times. The V call is TRBV11-2, the J call TRBJ1-4, with 7 nucleotides matching TRBD1. The CDR3 runs to 17 residues. Unmatched junction bases numbered 7, after V lost 2 bases and J lost 1 base. The germline V gene has CDR1 SGHAT and CDR2 FQNNGV. The CDR3 coding sequence is TGTGCCAGCAGCTTATCAAGGGGGCAGGGAACTAATGAAAAACTGTTTTTT. Translation gives CASSLSRGQGTNEKLFF.

Only a few counts were recorded for this clonotype. The chain combines TRBV11-2 with TRBJ1-2; no clear D gene. With 0 bases removed from V and 2 bases from J, the gap between germline ends came to 7 bases. The CDR3 runs 14 residues. Germline V gene sequence: CDR1 SGHAT, CDR2 FQNNGV. CDR3 loop: CASSLDTRNYGYTF. The CDR3 nucleotides read TGTGCCAGCAGCTTAGATACGCGAAACTATGGCTACACCTTC.

This clonotype has at least ten counts. The genes are TRBV6-1 and TRBJ2-2; 11 bases align to TRBD2. The CDR3 is 15 residues long. The germline gives CDR1 MNHNS, CDR2 SASEGT. Trimming cost V 5 bases and J 5 bases; bases outside gene matches: 4. The DNA of the CDR3 is TGTGCCAGCAGTACTAGCGGGAGAGGAACCGGGGAGCTGTTTTTT. Translation: CASSTSGRGTGELFF.

A remark on this clonotype: This could be a read error, since a much larger clone is one nucleotide away. The rearrangement uses TRBV20-1 and TRBJ2-7, with D uncertain. Germline V gene data show CDR1 as DFQATT and CDR2 as SNEGSKA (reference sequence). The CDR3 covers 11 residues. V was cut by 3 bases and J by 7 bases, with 10 bases left in between. Written as DNA, the CDR3 is TGCAGTGCTAGTCCAAACAATGAGCAGTACTTC. Its protein product is CSASPNNEQYF.

This clonotype was counted many times. The chain couples TRBV24-1 to TRBJ2-1; D is undetermined. This CDR3 is 15 amino acids long. Looked up from germline, CDR1 is KGHDR and CDR2 is SFDVKD. V dropped 5 bases and J dropped 0 bases, with 10 bases sitting between them. DNA for the CDR3: TGTGCCACCAGTGTTTCGAGCAGCTCCTACAATGAGCAGTTCTTC. Its translation: CATSVSSSSYNEQFF.

The V call is TRBV28, the J call TRBJ2-2, with 10 positions matching TRBD1. Unmatched junction bases numbered 3, after V lost 8 bases and J lost 6 bases. The CDR3 has 13 residues. Germline V gene lookup returns CDR1 MDHEN and CDR2 SYDVKM. CDR3 bases: TGTGCCAGCGGGACAGGGGACGCCGGGGAGCTGTTTTTT. Protein sequence: CASGTGDAGELFF.

This chain connects TRBV7-2 to TRBJ2-3; 9 nucleotides match TRBD2. In germline, CDR1 is SGHTA, CDR2 FQGNSA. V shed 3 bases and J 11 bases; nucleotides not matched to a gene: 9. The CDR3 is 14 residues long. This CDR3 reads CASSFSGSRDGQYF. The CDR3 nucleotides are TGTGCCAGCAGCTTTAGCGGGAGCCGGGACGGGCAGTATTTT.

This clonotype was picked up many times. The V call is TRBV7-9, the J call TRBJ2-7, with D perhaps being TRBD1 or TRBD2 (6 bases each). The CDR3 runs 14 residues. Per germline, CDR1 SEHNR and CDR2 FQNEAQ (reference sequence). Trimming took 5 bases from V and 3 from J, leaving 14 bases between them. The CDR3 loop is CASSTGGQGYEQYF. The DNA for the CDR3 is TGTGCCAGCAGCACCGGGGGCCAGGGCTACGAGCAGTACTTC.

The genes are TRBV29-1 and TRBJ1-5; TRBD1 aligns across 7 bases. V was pared by 6 bases and J by 2 bases, with 4 bases of the junction left unmatched. The CDR3 extends over 13 amino acids. Germline V gene sequence: CDR1 SQVTM, CDR2 ANQGSEA. The CDR3 here is CSVDQGGNQPQHF. CDR3 nucleotides: TGCAGCGTAGATCAGGGGGGCAATCAGCCCCAGCATTTT.

There are many counts of this clonotype. V is TRBV7-8 and J is TRBJ2-1; TRBD2 matches 11 bases. This CDR3 has 14 residues. Trimming took 7 bases from V and 3 from J; bases not matched to a gene: 2. CDR1 SGHVS and CDR2 FQNEAQ come from the germline V gene. The CDR3 region is CASTTSGDYNEQFF. CDR3 DNA: TGTGCCAGCACGACTAGCGGGGACTACAATGAGCAGTTCTTC.

The V and J genes are TRBV5-4 and TRBJ2-3; no definite D call. The CDR3 is 16 amino acids. Between the trimmed V and J ends, which lost 4 bases and 3 bases, there was a span of 18 bases. Germline lookup yields CDR1 SGHNT and CDR2 YYREEE (reference sequence). The CDR3 sequence: CASSRYAVGKTDTQYF. CDR3 DNA: TGTGCCAGCAGCCGTTACGCGGTGGGGAAAACAGATACGCAGTATTTT.

With respect to this clonotype: A much larger clone lies a single base off, so this may be a read error. The chain couples TRBV12-3 or TRBV12-4 to TRBJ2-1; 9 bases agree with TRBD2. V lost 7 bases and J lost 9; bases outside the gene matches: 10. The CDR3 covers 14 residues. This CDR3 reads CASNPGLAGGEQFF. The CDR3 DNA reads as TGTGCCAGCAATCCGGGACTAGCCGGCGGTGAGCAGTTCTTC.